The subject of this entry is one T cell receptor (beta chain). Its specific antigen is unknown. At one end, the junction sequence differs from germline, possibly due to a read error. This sample stems from a study of CD8 T cells in ankylosing spondylitis (dated by TCRdb to the late 2010s). As for the study more broadly: The study profiled T cell receptor beta repertoires in healthy donors and ankylosing spondylitis patients to find disease-linked TCR variants. The full study cohort was made up of 25 ankylosing spondylitis patients and more than 90 healthy donors. Peripheral blood was sampled, and synovial fluid was also collected from ankylosing spondylitis patients. The investigation overall reported the following: In peripheral blood, the disease-linked clones were found at relatively low frequencies and had a CD8+ phenotype. Some of the motif variants had been reported before in the synovial fluid and blood of reactive arthritis patients, a finding that suggests common disease-initiation mechanisms. The disease-linked clones were reported as significantly enriched in matched synovial fluid samples from ankylosing spondylitis patients. Blood from ankylosing spondylitis patients appeared to be characterized by a TCR beta motif composed of about eight highly homologous amino acid variants.

Reading from cysteine to phenylalanine, the CDR3 counts 16 amino acids. Only the CDR3 DNA stays, 48 bases, in frame from base 1. Sequenced on an Illumina HiSeq 2500. Quantitative 5'-RACE with molecular barcodes was the method used to prepare the TCR beta libraries. As for how the authors treated the data: Disease-linked TCR variants were identified with a new computational method built on a probabilistic model of VDJ rearrangement. The public reads were reprocessed in TCRdb via fastp at Q25 and MiXCR, keeping in-frame beta chains. Entries are consolidated by CDR3 protein sequence, retaining the most common genes and DNA. For this entry, the V and J calls and clone size follow TCRdb and not the study's own pipeline. The sample table contains fewer than 400,000 distinct CDR3 sequences; only one count was recorded for about 22% of them. The top ten clonotypes cover about 17% of the sample.

The TCR sequence derives from a male donor with ankylosing spondylitis. Recombination connected TRBV12-3 or TRBV12-4 to TRBJ2-1; 9 middle bases align to TRBD2. Sequenced material: blood, either unsorted or a sorted T cell fraction (not recorded which). The CDR3 corresponds to CASSLAGELGGNEQFF. The DNA sequence follows: TGTGCCAGCAGCTTAGCGGGAGAGTTAGGTGGCAATGAGCAGTTCTTC.